This T cell receptor beta chain was identified in a study of T-cell memory formation after mild COVID-19. The table lists this clonotype with a few counts. TCRdb fed the 5' RACE reads into MiXCR, producing one record per CDR3 protein. The sample includes roughly 110,000 distinct CDR3 sequences, around 12% of them seen just once. CDR3 length: 17 amino acids. Between the trimmed V and J ends, which lost 5 bases and 1 base, there was a span of 23 bases. Germline CDR1 reads DFQATT; CDR2 reads SNEGSKA (reference sequence). Sample: PBMCs or a T cell subset sorted from them (not recorded which). This TCR was sampled from an adult woman who had mild COVID-19 (a few samples of this study predate the infection). Cell type and time point are not known. The chain joins TRBV20-1 to TRBJ2-5, with D possibly being TRBD1 (6 bases). The CDR3 reads CSASTSRTDPTQETQYF. Here the CDR3 DNA reads TGCAGTGCTTCTACCTCGAGGACAGATCCCACCCAAGAGACCCAGTACTTC.